This T cell receptor (beta chain) was captured in a study of T-cell reconstitution after alpha-beta-depleted transplantation in children. This clonotype was counted only a few times. Unique molecular identifiers featured in how the TCRbeta library was prepared. From the PCR reads, TCRdb called clonotypes with MiXCR, one entry per CDR3 protein. This table holds some 500,000 distinct CDR3 sequences, around a third found once. Germline V gives CDR1 MNHNS, CDR2 SASEGT. The CDR3 sequence is 16 residues long. With 3 bases clipped from V and 2 bases from J, the junction kept 9 bases outside the gene matches.

The material sequenced was PBMCs from the stem cell graft donor, taken from the stem cell graft. The V call is TRBV6-1, the J call TRBJ1-2; 7 nucleotides agree with TRBD1. This clonotype was sampled from a human donor who donated a stem cell graft to a child with aplastic anemia. The CDR3 coding sequence is TGTGCCAGCAGTGATTCGTCACGACAGGGAAACTATGGCTACACCTTC. Translation gives CASSDSSRQGNYGYTF.